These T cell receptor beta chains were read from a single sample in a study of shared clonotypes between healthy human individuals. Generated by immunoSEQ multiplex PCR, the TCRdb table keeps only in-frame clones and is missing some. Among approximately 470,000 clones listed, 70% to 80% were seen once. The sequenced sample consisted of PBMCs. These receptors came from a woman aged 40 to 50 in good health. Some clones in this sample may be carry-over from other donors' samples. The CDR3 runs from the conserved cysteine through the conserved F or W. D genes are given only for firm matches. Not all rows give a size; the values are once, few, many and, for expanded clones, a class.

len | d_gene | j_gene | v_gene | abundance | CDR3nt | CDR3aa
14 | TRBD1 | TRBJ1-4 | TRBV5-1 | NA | TGCGCCAGCAGCACGGGACAGAGTAATGAAAAACTGTTTTTT | CASSTGQSNEKLFF
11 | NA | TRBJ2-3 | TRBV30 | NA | TGTGCCTGGGAACTAGCTGATACGCAGTATTTT | CAWELADTQYF
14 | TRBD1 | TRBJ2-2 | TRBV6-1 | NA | TGTGCCAGCACCTGGGACAGGGGCACCGGGGAGCTGTTTTTT | CASTWDRGTGELFF
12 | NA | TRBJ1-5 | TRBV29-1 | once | TGCAGCGTTGCGGACAACAATCAGCCCCAGCATTTT | CSVADNNQPQHF
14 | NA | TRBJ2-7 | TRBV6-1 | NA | TGTGCCAGCAGTACGCGAGGGCAGGAATACGAGCAGTACTTC | CASSTRGQEYEQYF
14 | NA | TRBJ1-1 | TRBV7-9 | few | TGTGCCAGCGGGGATCAGAGTTTGAACACTGAAGCTTTCTTT | CASGDQSLNTEAFF
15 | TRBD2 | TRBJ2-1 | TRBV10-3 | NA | TGTGCCATCAGTGACTCTAGCGGACGTACAGATGAGCAGTTCTTC | CAISDSSGRTDEQFF
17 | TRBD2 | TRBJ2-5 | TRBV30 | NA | TGTGCCTGGAGTGGCCAACTAGCGGGGGCTTTTGGGGAGACCCAGTACTTC | CAWSGQLAGAFGETQYF
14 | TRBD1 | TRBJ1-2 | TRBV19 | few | TGTGCCACCTCGGGACAGGCAAGATACTATGGCTACACCTTC | CATSGQARYYGYTF
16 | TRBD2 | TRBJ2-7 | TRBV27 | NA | TGTGCCAGCAGTCCAAGCTCTAGCGGGAGGACCTACGAGCAGTACTTC | CASSPSSSGRTYEQYF
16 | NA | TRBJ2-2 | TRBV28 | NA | TGTGCCAGCAGCACCCAGGGGGGCTTGGACACCGGGGAGCTGTTTTTT | CASSTQGGLDTGELFF
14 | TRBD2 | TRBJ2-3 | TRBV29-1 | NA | TGCAGCGTTGAAGGCGGACTAGCGGCAGATACGCAGTATTTT | CSVEGGLAADTQYF
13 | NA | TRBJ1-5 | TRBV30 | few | TGTGCCTGGAGTAGGGGTCCCAATCAGCCCCAGCATTTT | CAWSRGPNQPQHF
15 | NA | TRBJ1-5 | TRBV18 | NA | TGTGCCAGCTCACCACGGTATACGAGCAATCAGCCCCAGCATTTT | CASSPRYTSNQPQHF
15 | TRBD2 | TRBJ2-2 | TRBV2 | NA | TGTGCCAGCGGTGCCAGTTATGCGGGAGGCGGGGAGCTGTTTTTT | CASGASYAGGGELFF
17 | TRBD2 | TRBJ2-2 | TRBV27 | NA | TGTGCCAGCAGTTTATCTATGGTAGCGGGAGATACCGGGGAGCTGTTTTTT | CASSLSMVAGDTGELFF
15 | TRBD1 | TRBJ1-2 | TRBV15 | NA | TGTGCCACCAGCAGAGATCGAGGACAGGTCGATGGCTACACCTTC | CATSRDRGQVDGYTF
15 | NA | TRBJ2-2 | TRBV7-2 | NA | TGTGCCAGCAGCCGGGAGAGATCGAACACCGGGGAGCTGTTTTTT | CASSRERSNTGELFF
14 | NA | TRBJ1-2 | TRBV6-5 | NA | TGTGCCATCAGTGAGCTACAGGAGTCCTATGGCTACACCTTC | CAISELQESYGYTF
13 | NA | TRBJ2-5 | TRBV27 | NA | TGTGCCAGCAGTGGGCTGGTCCAAGAGACCCAGTACTTC | CASSGLVQETQYF
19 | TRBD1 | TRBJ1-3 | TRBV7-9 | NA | TGTGCCAGCAGCTCAACAGCCGGGACAGGGGGCCAATTTGGAAACACCATATATTTT | CASSSTAGTGGQFGNTIYF
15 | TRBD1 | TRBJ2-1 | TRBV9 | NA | TGTGCCAGCAGCCCCTCGGGGCAGGGGGCGGGGGAGCAGTTCTTC | CASSPSGQGAGEQFF
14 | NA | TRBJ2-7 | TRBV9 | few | TGTGCCAGCAGTTACCTACCTAGCTCCTACGAGCAGTACTTC | CASSYLPSSYEQYF
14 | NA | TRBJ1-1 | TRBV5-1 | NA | TGCGCCAGCAGGAGTCTGGACATGAACACTGAAGCTTTCTTT | CASRSLDMNTEAFF
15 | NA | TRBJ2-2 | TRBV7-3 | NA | TGTGCCAGCAGCTCCCTCCAACAGGGCACCGGGGAGCTGTTTTTT | CASSSLQQGTGELFF
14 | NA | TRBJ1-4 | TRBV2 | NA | TGTGCCAGCAGTAGGGGGGTCGTTGGTGAAAAACTGTTTTTT | CASSRGVVGEKLFF
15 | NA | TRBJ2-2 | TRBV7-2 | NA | TGTGCCAGCAGCTTAGCGGGAGGGGGAACCGGGGAGCTGTTTTTT | CASSLAGGGTGELFF